This T cell receptor (beta chain) was identified during a study of T cell repertoires in cytomegalovirus infection. The trim removed 3 bases at V and 2 bases at J, leaving 1 base unmatched. The CDR3 is 14 amino acids. This clonotype was counted a few times. Antigen: not known. Each CDR3 protein is one row after TCRdb ran MiXCR on the reads. The sample contains a few hundred thousand distinct CDR3 sequences, almost 30% of which appear only once. The rearrangement uses TRBV12-3 or TRBV12-4 and TRBJ2-5; 9 positions match TRBD2. The sequence derives from a human donor in good health (CMV status not recorded). Some clones in this sample may be carry-over from other donors' samples. The material sequenced was cultured PBMCs, taken from culture after CMV antigen stimulation. CDR3 residues: CASSFTSGQETQYF. CDR3 bases: TGTGCCAGCAGTTTTACTAGCGGGCAAGAGACCCAGTACTTC.